Presented here are 3 T cell receptor beta chains from one specimen sequenced in a study of CD8 T cells in Susac syndrome. The RNA, roughly 0.45 to 1 ug, was put through reverse transcription using random hexamers. TCRdb recomputed calls from the immunoSEQ multiplex PCR reads with MiXCR, one row per CDR3 protein. This table holds approximately 220,000 distinct CDR3 sequences, 92% found once. Sequencing was performed on CD8+ T cells from PBMCs. These receptors all stem from a human donor with multiple sclerosis.

The CDR3, as DNA: TGCAGTGCTAGAGGCCAACCCTCGGGGGCCGCAGGGGGTAACCAGTACTTC. This translates into CSARGQPSGAAGGNQYF. The rearrangement uses TRBV20-1 and TRBJ2-5, with a possible D match to TRBD1 (7 bases). Germline V lookup: CDR1 DFQATT, CDR2 SNEGSKA (reference sequence). The CDR3 is 17 amino acids. Trimming stripped 1 base from V and 10 bases from J, with 28 bases between.

The chain combines TRBV12-3 or TRBV12-4 with TRBJ1-5; tentative D call: TRBD1 (5 bases). There are 15 residues in the CDR3. V was trimmed by 4 bases and J by 3 bases, leaving 13 bases between them. The DNA for the CDR3 is TGTGCCAGCAGTTGGCAGGGAGCCCTCAATCAGCCCCAGCATTTT. Amino acid sequence: CASSWQGALNQPQHF.

As to this clonotype: At one end the junction does not follow the germline gene, possibly because of a read error. V gene TRBV7-7 combines with J gene TRBJ2-7, with 8 bases that match TRBD2. The germline CDR1 and CDR2 sequences are SSHAT and FNYEAQ (reference sequence). The CDR3 sequence is 16 residues long. Here the CDR3 reads CASSPGGLAGTYEQYF. The CDR3 nucleotides read TGTGCTAGCAGCCCTGGGGGCCTAGCGGGCACCTACGAGCAGTACTTC.